The TCR beta chain described here comes from a study of tumor-infiltrating lymphocytes in primary liver carcinoma. Study summary: Cases comprised patients with primary liver carcinoma who received surgical resection. General study points: Samples were bulk unsorted, so CD4+ and CD8+ repertoires were not compared.

RNA isolated from unsorted whole blood supplied the blood RNA, with germline DNA also extracted. A constant-region primer primed TCR beta cDNA synthesis from 400 to 600 ng of total RNA. Slightly modified ARM-PCR served as the procedure for the TCR beta libraries. These libraries came from three rounds of nested multiplex PCR. Primers for the first two PCR rounds were TRBV1-TRBV30 forward primers and a C-beta reverse primer (about 10 cycles per round). TCRdb re-called the multiplex PCR reads through MiXCR, storing one row per CDR3 protein. The sample lists hundreds of thousands of distinct CDR3 sequences; about 62% were seen once. V lost 4 bases, J lost 2 bases, and 13 bases lay in between. Germline loops: CDR1 SGHNT, CDR2 YYREEE (reference sequence). The length of the CDR3 is 14 residues. Concerning this clonotype: No antigen is known for it.

The V gene is TRBV5-4, the J gene TRBJ2-7; D gene unclear. The source material was peripheral blood. The sequence was collected from a man in his forties with primary liver carcinoma and hepatitis B virus infection. The DNA of the CDR3 is TGTGCCAGCAGCACCGCGGCGGTCCCCTACGAGCAGTACTTC. It is translated as CASSTAAVPYEQYF.